This T cell receptor (beta chain) derives from a study of cytomegalovirus exposure and HLA in healthy donors. 60 Vbeta and 13 Jbeta primers were used in PCR. Original analysis: The authors later counted approximately 80 million unique TCR beta chains, 9 million to 14 million of them shared. Generated by immunoSEQ multiplex PCR, the TCRdb table keeps only in-frame clones and is missing some. V and J calls and clone size follow that table, whereas D and trimming were derived from the DNA. The sample shows 150,000 or so clones, roughly 79% of them seen only once. Study outcomes and limitations: In an earlier analysis, productive rearrangement rates for most beta V segments clustered near 87% or 30%.

Note on this clone: Its specificity is not known.

This TCR derives from a man between 18 and 35 years old in good health and CMV-seronegative. Sequencing used PBMCs.

The CDR3 DNA reads TGTGCCAGCGCAGCGTATAATTCACCCCTCCACTTT. Encoded protein: CASAAYNSPLHF. The chain joins TRBV6-5 to TRBJ1-6; D is undetermined. Germline CDR1 reads MNHEY; CDR2 reads SVGAGI. There are 12 residues in the CDR3. The ends were cut back, 8 bases at V and 4 bases at J, with 6 bases in the middle.